This TCR beta chain was sequenced for a study of graft-versus-host responses after intestinal transplantation (dated by TCRdb to the early 2020s). For the study in its entirety: Multivisceral, liver-intestinal, or isolated intestinal transplants were received by the recipients. Anti-thymocyte globulin induction was given to all recipients, followed by maintenance tacrolimus and steroids for two to four years. After intestinal transplantation, graft-versus-host and host-versus-graft alloreactive T cell clones were followed in the graft, circulation and bone marrow using bulk TCR-beta CDR3 sequencing. Alloreactive clones were identified by sequencing pre-transplant mixed lymphocyte reaction products and comparing them with unstimulated pre-transplant donor and recipient T cells. Of the roughly 24 intestinal transplant recipients enrolled in the cohort, one of whom was a retransplant, a few patients without pretransplant specimens were excluded. A peak of at least 4% donor T cells among recipient peripheral blood mononuclear cells was the definition used for donor T cell macrochimerism. Rather than being sequenced by the commercial service, samples from a few later patients were sequenced in-house on an Illumina MiSeq and processed with MiXCR.

The full study reports these points: The relatively low number and heterogeneity of intestinal transplant patients limited the conclusions. GvH clones were detected in recipient bone marrow, and some appeared earlier in ileal mucosa or blood, consistent with an intestinal mucosal origin. Peak levels of circulating GvH clones were associated with declines in HvG clones early after transplant. Patients with donor T cell macrochimerism had high GvH to HvG T cell clonal ratios in their allografts.

The time point label, read with the paper, signifies: cells obtained before transplantation from donor or recipient. CD3+CD4+ and CD3+CD8+ populations were FACS-sorted from unstimulated pre-transplant donor and recipient cells taken from spleen or lymph nodes. Reading the germline V gene gives CDR1 MGHRA and CDR2 YSYEKL. V is cut by 3 bases and J by 7 bases, and the space between the germline ends is 12 bases. Counted from cysteine to phenylalanine, this CDR3 has 14 amino acids. Kept here is only the CDR3 DNA, which spans 42 bases and is read in frame from base 1. Concerning this clone: Its antigen specificity is not known. No base-level quality is on record; no much larger clone is a single base apart.

The receptor library was made with the immunoSEQ multiplex PCR assay. For most patients, genomic DNA was isolated with the Qiagen DNeasy Blood and Tissue Kit and shipped frozen to Adaptive Biotechnologies for TCR sequencing. High-throughput TCR-beta CDR3 sequencing of genomic DNA from most patients was performed by Adaptive Biotechnologies. Turning to the authors' computational methods: TCR sequencing data for around 19 patients were retrieved from Adaptive's ImmunoSEQ software; a few other patients were processed with MiXCR and VDJtools. To correct CD4 versus CD8 sorting errors, sequences present in both subsets at a frequency ratio below 5:1 were removed. CDR3 nucleotide sequences shared by donor and recipient were removed because the origin of these sequences could not be assigned. To be classed as alloreactive, a clone needed at least 2-fold expansion over unstimulated cells and a minimum CFSE-low frequency of 0.002% (template counts) or 0.001% (read counts). Clones detected in sequenced pre-transplant spleen, lymph node, or MLR CFSE-low populations of the donor or recipient were defined as mappable. Cumulative frequency of alloreactive clones was calculated as a percentage of all sequences weighted by copy number. TCRdb carries this immuneACCESS record with in-frame sequences only. Its versions omit some clonotypes, under half of them owing to an unresolved V gene in the studies checked, with the rest unexplained. The V and J calls and clone size come from that table; D and trimming were worked out from the DNA. Counted in this sample were about 90,000 clones; just under 95% of them appeared once. The ten biggest clones cover 0.45% to 0.6% of the sample.

The sequencing here drew on unstimulated CD8+ T cells sorted from spleen or lymph node cells, taken before intestinal transplant. This TCR was recovered from a human donor who received an intestinal transplant. The chain is encoded by TRBV4-1 joined to TRBJ1-4, with a weak D call of TRBD1 (5 bases match). The CDR3 region: CASSHLGGGEKLFF. In nucleotide form, the sequence is TGCGCCAGCAGCCATTTGGGGGGGGGTGAAAAACTGTTTTTT.